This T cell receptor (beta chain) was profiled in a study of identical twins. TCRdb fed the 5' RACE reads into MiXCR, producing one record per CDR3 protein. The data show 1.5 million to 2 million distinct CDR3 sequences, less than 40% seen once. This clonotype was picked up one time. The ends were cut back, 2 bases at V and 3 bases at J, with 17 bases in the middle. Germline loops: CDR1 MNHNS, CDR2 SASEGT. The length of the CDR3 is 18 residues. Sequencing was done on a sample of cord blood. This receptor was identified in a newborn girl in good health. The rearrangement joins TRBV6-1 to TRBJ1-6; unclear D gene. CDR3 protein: CASSESVGRSHYNSPLHF. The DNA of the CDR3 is TGTGCCAGCAGTGAATCGGTTGGGAGGTCCCACTATAATTCACCCCTCCACTTT.